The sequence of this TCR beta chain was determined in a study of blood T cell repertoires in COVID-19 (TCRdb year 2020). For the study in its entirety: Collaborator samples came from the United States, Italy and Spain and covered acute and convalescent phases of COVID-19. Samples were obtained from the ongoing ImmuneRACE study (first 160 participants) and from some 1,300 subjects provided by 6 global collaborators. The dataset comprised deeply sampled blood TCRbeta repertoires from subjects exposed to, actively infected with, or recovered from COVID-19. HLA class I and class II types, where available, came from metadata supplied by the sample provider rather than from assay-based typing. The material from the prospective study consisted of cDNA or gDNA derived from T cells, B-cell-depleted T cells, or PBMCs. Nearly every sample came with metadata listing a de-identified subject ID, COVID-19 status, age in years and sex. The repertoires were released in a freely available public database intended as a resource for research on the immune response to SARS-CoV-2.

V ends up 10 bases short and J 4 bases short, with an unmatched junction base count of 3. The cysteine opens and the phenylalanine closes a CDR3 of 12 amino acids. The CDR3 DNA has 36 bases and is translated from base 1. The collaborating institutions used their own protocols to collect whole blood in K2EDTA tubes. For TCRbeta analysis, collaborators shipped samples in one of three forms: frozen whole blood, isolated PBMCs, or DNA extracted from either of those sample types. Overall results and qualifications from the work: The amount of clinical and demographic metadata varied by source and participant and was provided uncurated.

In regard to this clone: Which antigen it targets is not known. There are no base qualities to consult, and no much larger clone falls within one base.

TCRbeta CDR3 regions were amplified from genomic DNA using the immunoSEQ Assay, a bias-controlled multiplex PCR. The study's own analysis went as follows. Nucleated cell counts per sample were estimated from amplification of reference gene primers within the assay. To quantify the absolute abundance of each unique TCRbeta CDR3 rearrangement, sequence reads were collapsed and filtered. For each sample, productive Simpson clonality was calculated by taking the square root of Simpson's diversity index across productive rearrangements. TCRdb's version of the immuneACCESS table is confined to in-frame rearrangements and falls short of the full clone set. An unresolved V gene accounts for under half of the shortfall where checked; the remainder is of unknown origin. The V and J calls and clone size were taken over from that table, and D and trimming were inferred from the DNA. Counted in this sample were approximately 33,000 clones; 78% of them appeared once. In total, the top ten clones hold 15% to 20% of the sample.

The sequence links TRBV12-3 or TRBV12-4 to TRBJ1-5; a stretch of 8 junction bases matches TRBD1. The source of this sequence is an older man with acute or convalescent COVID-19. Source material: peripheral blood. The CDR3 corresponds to CAIRTGNQPQHF. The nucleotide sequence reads TGTGCCATAAGGACAGGGAATCAGCCCCAGCATTTT.